This T cell receptor (beta chain) was sequenced for a study of T cells in Graves' hyperthyroidism and ophthalmopathy. Note on this clonotype: Its antigen is currently unknown.

What was amplified from RNA transcripts were TCR beta CDR3 regions. Using the HTBI primer set, a first-round RT-PCR was run on the TCR CDR3. TCRdb re-derived calls from the multiplex PCR reads in MiXCR, one entry per CDR3 protein. The data hold nearly 750,000 distinct CDR3 sequences, with roughly a third observed a single time. The study's findings and limits: Blood also showed most of the thyroid clonotypes that were expanded above 0.001.

The receptor was isolated from a woman aged 40 to 49 with Graves' hyperthyroidism. Sequencing was done on a sample of blood.

The CDR3 DNA reads as TGTGCCAGCAGTGGACTGGACGGACGGAGAGGAAAACTGTTTTTT. Residues: CASSGLDGRRGKLFF. The gene calls are TRBV6-4 and TRBJ1-4, with D hard to call. This CDR3 has 15 amino acids. V was trimmed by 4 bases and J by 10 bases, leaving 19 bases between them. Germline CDR1 is MRHNA and CDR2 is SNTAGT.